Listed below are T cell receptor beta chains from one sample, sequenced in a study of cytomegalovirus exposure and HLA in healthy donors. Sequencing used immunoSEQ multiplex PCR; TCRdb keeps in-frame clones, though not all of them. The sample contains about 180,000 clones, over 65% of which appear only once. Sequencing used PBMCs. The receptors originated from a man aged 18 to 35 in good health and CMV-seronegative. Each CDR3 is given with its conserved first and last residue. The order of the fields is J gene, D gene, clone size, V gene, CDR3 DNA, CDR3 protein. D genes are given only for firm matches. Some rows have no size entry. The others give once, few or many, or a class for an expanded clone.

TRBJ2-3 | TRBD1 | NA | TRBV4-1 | TGCGCCAGCAGACCCACGATACAGGGGTCGCAGTATTTT | CASRPTIQGSQYF
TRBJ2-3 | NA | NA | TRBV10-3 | TGTGCCATCAGTGAGAGGGGCGGATATACAGATACGCAGTATTTT | CAISERGGYTDTQYF
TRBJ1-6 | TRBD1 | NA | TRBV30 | TGTGCCTGGAGTGTACAGGGGCGTTCACCCCTCCACTTT | CAWSVQGRSPLHF
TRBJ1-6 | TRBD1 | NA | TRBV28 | TGTGCCAGCAGTTTTTTTCGGGGACAGTCGACGAATTCACCCCTCCACTTT | CASSFFRGQSTNSPLHF
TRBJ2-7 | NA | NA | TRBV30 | TGTGCCTGGAGTGCGACAGATTACGAGCAGTACTTC | CAWSATDYEQYF
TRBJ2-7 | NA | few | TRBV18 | TGTGCCAGCTCGCGGGACTCCTACGAGCAGTACTTC | CASSRDSYEQYF
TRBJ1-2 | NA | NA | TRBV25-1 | TGTGCCAGCAGTGACAGGTTTGTCGATGGCTACACCTTC | CASSDRFVDGYTF
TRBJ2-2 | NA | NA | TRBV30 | TGTGCCTGGAGGCGGGGCCCCGGGGAGCTGTTTTTT | CAWRRGPGELFF
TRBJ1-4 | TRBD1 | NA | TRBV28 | TGTGCCAGCAGTTTCCCGACAGGGGCAAGTAATGAAAAACTGTTTTTT | CASSFPTGASNEKLFF
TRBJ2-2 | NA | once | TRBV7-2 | TGTGCCAGCAGCTTAGCATGGCCCGGGGAGCTGTTTTTT | CASSLAWPGELFF
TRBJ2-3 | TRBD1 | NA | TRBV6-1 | TGTGCCAGCAGTGCAACCTCCTGGGGACAGGGGTGGGGAGATACGCAGTATTTT | CASSATSWGQGWGDTQYF
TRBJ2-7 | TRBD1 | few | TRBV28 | TGTGCCAGCAGTCCAGGGGGAATAGACGAGCAGTACTTC | CASSPGGIDEQYF
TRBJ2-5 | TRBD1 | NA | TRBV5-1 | TGCGCCAGCCGTCGGACACAGGGGGCGCAGGAGACCCAGTACTTC | CASRRTQGAQETQYF
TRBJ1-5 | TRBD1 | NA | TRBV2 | TGTGCCAGCAGTCCGGGACAGGGTAATCAGCCCCAGCATTTT | CASSPGQGNQPQHF
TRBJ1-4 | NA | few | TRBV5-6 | TGTGCCAGCAGCTCTTCAACTAATGAAAAACTGTTTTTT | CASSSSTNEKLFF
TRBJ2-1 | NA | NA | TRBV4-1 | TGCGCCAGCAGCCAACACCCTTGGAGGGGCCCTCTCAATGAGCAGTTCTTC | CASSQHPWRGPLNEQFF
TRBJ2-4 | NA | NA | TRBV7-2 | TGTGCCAGCAGCTTAGACTCCGTCTCCCCGACAGGTCACTTC | CASSLDSVSPTGHF
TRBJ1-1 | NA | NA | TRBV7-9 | TGTGCCAGCACCCTTCTTGTCCCGCGGATCCCTGAAGCTTTCTTT | CASTLLVPRIPEAFF
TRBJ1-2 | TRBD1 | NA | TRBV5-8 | TGTGCCAGCAGACAGACAGGGCGAGGGGGCTACACCTTC | CASRQTGRGGYTF
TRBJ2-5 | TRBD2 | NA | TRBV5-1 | TGCGCCAGCGGAGCACGGGGGGGCCTGGAGACCCAGTACTTC | CASGARGGLETQYF
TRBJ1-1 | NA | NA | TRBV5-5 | TGTGCCAGCAGCTCCCGGGGGACTTTGAACACTGAAGCTTTCTTT | CASSSRGTLNTEAFF
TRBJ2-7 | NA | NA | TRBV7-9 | TGTGCCAGCAGGGGGCCGGACAGTTACGAGCAGTACTTC | CASRGPDSYEQYF
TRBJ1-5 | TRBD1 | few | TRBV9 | TGTGCCAGCAGCCCAGGGACAGGATTAAATCAGCCCCAGCATTTT | CASSPGTGLNQPQHF
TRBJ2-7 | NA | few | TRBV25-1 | TGTGCCAGCAGTGGAGAGGGTTACGAGCAGTACTTC | CASSGEGYEQYF
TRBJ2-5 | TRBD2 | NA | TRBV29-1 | TGCAGCGCGGCGGGGCCGCGGGGGGAGACCCAGTACTTC | CSAAGPRGETQYF
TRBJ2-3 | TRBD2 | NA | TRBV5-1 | TGCGCCAGCAGCTTGGTGAGCGGGGCCCCAGCGGATACGCAGTATTTT | CASSLVSGAPADTQYF
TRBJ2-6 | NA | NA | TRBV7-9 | TGTGCCAGCAGCGCGCGTGGGGCGCCCGGGGCCAACGTCCTGACTTTC | CASSARGAPGANVLTF
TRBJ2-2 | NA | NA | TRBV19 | TGTGCCAGTAGATTGGGGAGCCCGTCGGGGGAGCTGTTTTTT | CASRLGSPSGELFF
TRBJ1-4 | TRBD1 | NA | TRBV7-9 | TGTGCCAGCAGCACCGGGACAGATGAAAAACTGTTTTTT | CASSTGTDEKLFF
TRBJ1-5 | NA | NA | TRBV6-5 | TGTGCCAGCAGACCCGACAGCCGTGGGCAGCCCCAGCATTTT | CASRPDSRGQPQHF
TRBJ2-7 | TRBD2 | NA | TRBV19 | TGTGCCAGTAGTATAGGAGGGCGGGAGTCGGTCGAGCAGTACTTC | CASSIGGRESVEQYF
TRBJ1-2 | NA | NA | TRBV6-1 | TGTGCCAGCAGTGAACCAGTCTATGGCTACACCTTC | CASSEPVYGYTF
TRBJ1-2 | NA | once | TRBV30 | TGTGCCTGGGGGGAGGACGACTATGGCTACACCTTC | CAWGEDDYGYTF
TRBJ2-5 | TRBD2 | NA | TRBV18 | TGTGCCAGCTCACCCGGGACTAGCGGTACTAGGGAGACCCAGTACTTC | CASSPGTSGTRETQYF
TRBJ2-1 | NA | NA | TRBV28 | TGTGCCAGCGGGAGCTCCTACAATGAGCAGTTCTTC | CASGSSYNEQFF
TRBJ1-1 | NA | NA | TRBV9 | TGTGCCAGCAGCTCGCGAGGGAACACTGAAGCTTTCTTT | CASSSRGNTEAFF
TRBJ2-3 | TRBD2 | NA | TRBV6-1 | TGTGCCAGCATCAGCGGGGGTCTAGGCGATACGCAGTATTTT | CASISGGLGDTQYF
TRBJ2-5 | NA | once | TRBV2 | TGTGCCAGTGGGGGCAGCCCACAAGAGACCCAGTACTTC | CASGGSPQETQYF
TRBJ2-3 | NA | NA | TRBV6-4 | TGTGCCAGCAGCGCTAGCGCTGACACAGATACGCAGTATTTT | CASSASADTDTQYF
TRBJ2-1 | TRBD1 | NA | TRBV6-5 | TGTGCCAGCAGTTACTCTGGACAGGGGGTAGGTGAGCAGTTCTTC | CASSYSGQGVGEQFF
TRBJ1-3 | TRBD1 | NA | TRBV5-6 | TGTGCCAGCAGCACCGGGACAGCTGGAAACACCATATATTTT | CASSTGTAGNTIYF
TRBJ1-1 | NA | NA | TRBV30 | TGTGCCTGGAGTGTAGTGGCGGGAGGCACTGAAGCTTTCTTT | CAWSVVAGGTEAFF
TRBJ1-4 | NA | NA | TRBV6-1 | TGTGCCAGCAGGGTCCGGGGGGGCGATGAAAAACTGTTTTTT | CASRVRGGDEKLFF
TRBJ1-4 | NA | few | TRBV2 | TGTGCCAGCAGCCCCAGGTCGAGTAGGGAAAAACTGTTTTTT | CASSPRSSREKLFF
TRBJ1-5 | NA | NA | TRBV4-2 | TGTGCCAGCAGCCAAGCTGCGGTAAATAGCAATCAGCCCCAGCATTTT | CASSQAAVNSNQPQHF
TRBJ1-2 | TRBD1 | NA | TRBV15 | TGTGCCACCAGCAGAGCCGGGACAGGGCAGTCTGGCTACACCTTC | CATSRAGTGQSGYTF
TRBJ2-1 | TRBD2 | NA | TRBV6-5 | TGTGCCAGCAGTTACTCGAAAGGCGGGGGCTACAATGAGCAGTTCTTC | CASSYSKGGGYNEQFF
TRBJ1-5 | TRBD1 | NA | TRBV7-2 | TGTGCCAGCAGCTCGACAGGGGGCAATCAGCCCCAGCATTTT | CASSSTGGNQPQHF
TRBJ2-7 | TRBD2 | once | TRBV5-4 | TGTGCCAGCAGCATACCCGGGACTAGCGCCGAGCAGTACTTC | CASSIPGTSAEQYF
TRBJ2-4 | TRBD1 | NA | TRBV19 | TGTGCCAGTAGTATAGTAGTAGGGGGCCCTTCCCGGTTAGCCAAAAACATTCAGTACTTC | CASSIVVGGPSRLAKNIQYF